This TCR beta chain emerged from a study of blood T cell repertoires in COVID-19. Whole-study context: Spain, Italy and the United States supplied samples that represented acute and convalescent COVID-19.

TCRdb keeps only in-frame clones here, not all; method: immunoSEQ multiplex PCR. Seen here are hundreds of thousands of clones, about 88% observed once, and the top ten hold 1.6%. The CDR3 is 14 amino acids. With 4 bases removed from V and 8 bases from J, the gap between germline ends came to 16 bases. From germline, CDR1 is LGHDT and CDR2 YNNKEL (reference sequence). The sequenced material came from PBMCs or T cells enriched from blood (not recorded which). The chain links TRBV3-1 (or the pseudogene TRBV3-2) to TRBJ2-3, with D perhaps TRBD1 (6 bases). This receptor was obtained from a woman aged 45-65 years who had recovered from COVID-19. The DNA for the CDR3 is TGTGCCAGCAGCCCCAGAACACAGGGTACTACGCAGTATTTT. Protein: CASSPRTQGTTQYF.